This is a list of T cell receptor beta chains from one sample in a study of blood T cell repertoires in COVID-19. The protocol was immunoSEQ multiplex PCR, while the TCRdb copy is restricted to in-frame clones and leaves out a portion. The repertoire holds roughly 59,000 clones, with approximately 80% as singletons. Sequencing used peripheral blood. Source of these receptors: a woman older than 75 with acute or convalescent COVID-19. Both conserved end residues are part of each CDR3. D genes are given only for firm matches. Some rows mark clone size as missing; the rest say once, few, many or name a class of expanded clone.

v_call	clone_size	d_call	j_call	cdr3_nt	cdr3_aa
TRBV7-9	-	TRBD2	TRBJ2-7	TGTGCCAGCAGCCTCCGGACTAGCGGGAGTGGTGTATACGAGCAGTACTTC	CASSLRTSGSGVYEQYF
TRBV24-1	few	-	TRBJ1-6	TGTGCCACCAGTCGGCAGGTGGCATATAGGAATTCACCCCTCCACTTT	CATSRQVAYRNSPLHF
TRBV29-1	-	-	TRBJ1-2	TGCAGCGTTGGACAGGCCTCTGTTGGTGGCTACACCTTC	CSVGQASVGGYTF
TRBV18	-	TRBD1	TRBJ2-6	TGTGCCAGCTCAGACCGACAGGGGACTGGGGCCAACGTCCTGACTTTC	CASSDRQGTGANVLTF
TRBV7-3	-	TRBD2	TRBJ2-3	TGTGCCAGCAGCTTAATGGGACTAGCGGGGGTAACAGATACGCAGTATTTT	CASSLMGLAGVTDTQYF
TRBV7-9	-	TRBD1	TRBJ2-7	TGTGCCAGCACCGGGACAGGGTGGTTTGACGAGCAGTACTTC	CASTGTGWFDEQYF
TRBV7-9	-	TRBD1	TRBJ2-1	TGTGCCAGCGGATCGACAGGGTTTAATGAGCAGTTCTTC	CASGSTGFNEQFF
TRBV30	-	-	TRBJ1-3	TGTGCCTGGACAGGCTCTGGAAACACCATATATTTT	CAWTGSGNTIYF
TRBV24-1	-	-	TRBJ1-4	TGTGCCACCAGAGCGACAGCCCTAGTTGAAAAACTGTTTTTT	CATRATALVEKLFF
TRBV6-2/TRBV6-3	-	TRBD2	TRBJ2-1	TGTGCCAGCAGCCGTCCCGGACTAGCGGGGAGCACAGGGCGGTTCTTC	CASSRPGLAGSTGRFF
TRBV10-3	-	TRBD1	TRBJ2-5	TGTGCCATCGCGGCCGGGACAGTCCAAGAGACCCAGTACTTC	CAIAAGTVQETQYF